This TCR beta chain was obtained from a study of cytomegalovirus exposure and HLA in healthy donors. Looked up from germline, CDR1 is SGHRS and CDR2 is YFSETQ. V lost 1 base to trimming and J lost 5 bases; unmatched junction nucleotides: 3. The CDR3 runs to 14 residues. Primers included in the PCR were 60 Vbeta and 13 Jbeta primers. Method: immunoSEQ multiplex PCR; TCRdb's copy keeps in-frame clones and lacks some. Of more than 85,000 clones listed, around 80% were seen once; the top ten hold about 4%. About this clone itself: What it binds is not known.

Regarding the study as a whole: There were a few CMV-associated chains whose specificity for CMV antigens was confirmed in vitro.

This receptor was obtained from a female donor in good health and CMV-seropositive. The specimen was PBMCs. This chain joins TRBV5-1 and TRBJ2-1, with 7 bases fitting TRBD2. The CDR3 bases are TGCGCCAGCAGCTTGCACGGGAGGAACAATGAGCAGTTCTTC. Its protein product is CASSLHGRNNEQFF. Complete variable domain (other parts from reference TRBV5-1 and TRBJ2-1): KAGVTQTPRYLIKTRGQQVTLSCSPISGHRSVSWYQQTPGQGLQFLFEYFSETQRNKGNFPGRFSGRQFSNSRSEMNVSTLELGDSALYLCASSLHGRNNEQFFGPGTRLTVL.